These T cell receptor beta chains were read from a single sample in a study of Graves' ophthalmopathy and Graves' hyperthyroidism. TCRdb processed the multiplex PCR reads anew with MiXCR; each CDR3 protein has one entry. Here the sample spans 300,000 to 350,000 distinct CDR3 sequences, about a sixth being singletons. The source material was peripheral blood. Receptors were obtained from an adult man with Graves' ophthalmopathy. Both conserved end residues are part of each CDR3. D genes are given only for firm matches. Rows may omit the clone size; those that give it use once, few, many or a size class.

j_call: TRBJ1-1; clone_size: few; d_call: -; v_call: TRBV5-1; cdr3_nt: TGCGCCAGCAGCCCGGGACGGATGAACACTGAAGCTTTCTTT; cdr3_aa: CASSPGRMNTEAFF
j_call: TRBJ2-7; clone_size: many; d_call: TRBD1; v_call: TRBV7-8; cdr3_nt: TGTGCCAGCAGCTTAGCGAGCAGGGGGTATTACGAGCAGTACTTC; cdr3_aa: CASSLASRGYYEQYF
j_call: TRBJ1-1; clone_size: -; d_call: -; v_call: TRBV7-2; cdr3_nt: TGTGCCAGCAGCATACGACAGCATGAAGCTTTCTTT; cdr3_aa: CASSIRQHEAFF
j_call: TRBJ1-1; clone_size: many; d_call: -; v_call: TRBV2; cdr3_nt: TGTGCCAGCAGTGAAGAATCCGGGGGGGGGAACACTGAAGCTTTCTTT; cdr3_aa: CASSEESGGGNTEAFF
j_call: TRBJ2-5; clone_size: many; d_call: TRBD2; v_call: TRBV3-1; cdr3_nt: TGTGCCAGCACCCTACTAGCGGGGGCGGGGGAGACCCAGTACTTC; cdr3_aa: CASTLLAGAGETQYF
j_call: TRBJ2-7; clone_size: many; d_call: -; v_call: TRBV7-2; cdr3_nt: TGTGCCAGCAGCTTACGGCTGGGCGAGCAGTACTTC; cdr3_aa: CASSLRLGEQYF
j_call: TRBJ1-5; clone_size: many; d_call: -; v_call: TRBV3-1; cdr3_nt: TGTGCCAGCAGCAACGACAGGAGCAATCAGCCCCAGCATTTT; cdr3_aa: CASSNDRSNQPQHF
j_call: TRBJ1-6; clone_size: many; d_call: -; v_call: TRBV20-1; cdr3_nt: TGCAGTGCACCCAAAGACACGAGCTCCTATAATTCACCCCTCCACTTT; cdr3_aa: CSAPKDTSSYNSPLHF
j_call: TRBJ1-6; clone_size: many; d_call: -; v_call: TRBV6-1; cdr3_nt: TGTGCCAGCCAATATAATTCACCCCTCCACTTT; cdr3_aa: CASQYNSPLHF
j_call: TRBJ2-7; clone_size: -; d_call: -; v_call: TRBV19; cdr3_nt: TGTGCCAGTAGTAAGGCGTGGCTGAGCTACGAGCAGTACTTC; cdr3_aa: CASSKAWLSYEQYF
j_call: TRBJ1-2; clone_size: many; d_call: TRBD1; v_call: TRBV7-2; cdr3_nt: TGTGCCAGCAGCCTGGGACAGGGAGGCTATGGCTACACCTTC; cdr3_aa: CASSLGQGGYGYTF
j_call: TRBJ2-6; clone_size: once; d_call: -; v_call: TRBV12-3/TRBV12-4; cdr3_nt: TGTGCCAGCAAAGAATCTCTTGCTGGGGCCAACGTCCTGACTTTC; cdr3_aa: CASKESLAGANVLTF
j_call: TRBJ1-1; clone_size: many; d_call: TRBD1; v_call: TRBV10-3; cdr3_nt: TGTGCCATCAGTGAGTCGATATCAGGGGGCACTGAAGCTTTCTTT; cdr3_aa: CAISESISGGTEAFF
j_call: TRBJ2-5; clone_size: many; d_call: -; v_call: TRBV29-1; cdr3_nt: TGCAGCGTAGCCAAACCCAACGTGATAGAGACCCAGTACTTC; cdr3_aa: CSVAKPNVIETQYF
j_call: TRBJ1-5; clone_size: many; d_call: -; v_call: TRBV3-1; cdr3_nt: TGTGCCAGCAGCCCCGCCCAAGGTCAGCCCCAGCATTTT; cdr3_aa: CASSPAQGQPQHF
j_call: TRBJ1-6; clone_size: -; d_call: -; v_call: TRBV25-1; cdr3_nt: TGTGCCAGCAGTGGACGAACAGGGAATTCACCCCTCCACTTT; cdr3_aa: CASSGRTGNSPLHF
j_call: TRBJ1-2; clone_size: many; d_call: TRBD1; v_call: TRBV6-2/TRBV6-3; cdr3_nt: TGTGCCAGCAGTTACTCTACAGGGGGCGGCTACACCTTC; cdr3_aa: CASSYSTGGGYTF
j_call: TRBJ2-5; clone_size: -; d_call: -; v_call: TRBV5-6; cdr3_nt: TGTGTCAGCAGCCCGGGACACTCAGGTCGTGAGACCCAGTACTTC; cdr3_aa: CVSSPGHSGRETQYF
j_call: TRBJ2-7; clone_size: many; d_call: -; v_call: TRBV29-1; cdr3_nt: TGCAGCGTAGGGACTCCGGCGGGCGAGCAGTACTTC; cdr3_aa: CSVGTPAGEQYF
j_call: TRBJ1-2; clone_size: -; d_call: -; v_call: TRBV30; cdr3_nt: TGTGCCTGGCGTGACCAAATAGGGGGAGACTATGGCTACACCTTC; cdr3_aa: CAWRDQIGGDYGYTF
j_call: TRBJ2-7; clone_size: many; d_call: -; v_call: TRBV5-4; cdr3_nt: TGTGCCAGCAGCACAGAGACGGACGAGCAGTACTTC; cdr3_aa: CASSTETDEQYF
j_call: TRBJ2-3; clone_size: -; d_call: -; v_call: TRBV18; cdr3_nt: TGTGCCAGCTCCCGAGATTGGGGGACCACAGATACGCAGTATTTT; cdr3_aa: CASSRDWGTTDTQYF
j_call: TRBJ1-5; clone_size: many; d_call: -; v_call: TRBV15; cdr3_nt: TGTGCCACCAGCAGAGATGGGGACGGAGCTAACAATCAGCCCCAGCATTTT; cdr3_aa: CATSRDGDGANNQPQHF
j_call: TRBJ2-5; clone_size: many; d_call: -; v_call: TRBV5-1; cdr3_nt: TGCGCCAGCAGCTTGTATGGCAGTACCCAAGAGACCCAGTACTTC; cdr3_aa: CASSLYGSTQETQYF
j_call: TRBJ2-2; clone_size: many; d_call: TRBD2; v_call: TRBV27; cdr3_nt: TGTGCCAGCAGTTTATGGGGGGGACTGAACACCGGGGAGCTGTTTTTT; cdr3_aa: CASSLWGGLNTGELFF
j_call: TRBJ2-5; clone_size: many; d_call: -; v_call: TRBV6-2/TRBV6-3; cdr3_nt: TGTGCCAGCAGCGTTACTACGGCAGAGACCCAGTACTTC; cdr3_aa: CASSVTTAETQYF
j_call: TRBJ1-6; clone_size: many; d_call: -; v_call: TRBV11-2; cdr3_nt: TGTGCCAGCAGCCCGGGACGGACGGCGGGTTCACCCCTCCACTTT; cdr3_aa: CASSPGRTAGSPLHF
j_call: TRBJ2-5; clone_size: -; d_call: -; v_call: TRBV6-1; cdr3_nt: TGTGCCAGCAGGAGAAGGACTACCATCGAGACCCAGTACTTC; cdr3_aa: CASRRRTTIETQYF
j_call: TRBJ1-1; clone_size: many; d_call: -; v_call: TRBV19; cdr3_nt: TGTGCCAGTAAAATCGACAGCTACACTGAAGCTTTCTTT; cdr3_aa: CASKIDSYTEAFF
j_call: TRBJ2-7; clone_size: many; d_call: -; v_call: TRBV5-1; cdr3_nt: TGCGCCAGCAGCTTCTTCCTTGATGGATCCTACGAGCAGTACTTC; cdr3_aa: CASSFFLDGSYEQYF
j_call: TRBJ2-2; clone_size: many; d_call: TRBD2; v_call: TRBV4-1; cdr3_nt: TGCGCCAGCAGCCGACTAGCGGGGGGGACCGGGGAGCTGTTTTTT; cdr3_aa: CASSRLAGGTGELFF
j_call: TRBJ1-2; clone_size: many; d_call: TRBD1; v_call: TRBV2; cdr3_nt: TGTGCCAGCAGTGGACAGGGACAGGTTAACTATGGCTACACCTTC; cdr3_aa: CASSGQGQVNYGYTF
j_call: TRBJ2-5; clone_size: few; d_call: TRBD2; v_call: TRBV29-1; cdr3_nt: TGCAGCGTTGAAGATCTAGATTACGTACAGACCCGCGGGGGGACCCAGTACTTC; cdr3_aa: CSVEDLDYVQTRGGTQYF
j_call: TRBJ1-2; clone_size: many; d_call: -; v_call: TRBV5-1; cdr3_nt: TGCGCCAGCAGCTTCGCAGGGCCTGGCTACACCTTC; cdr3_aa: CASSFAGPGYTF
j_call: TRBJ2-7; clone_size: many; d_call: TRBD1; v_call: TRBV18; cdr3_nt: TGTGCCAGCTCACCAGGGACAGCAACCTACGAGCAGTACTTC; cdr3_aa: CASSPGTATYEQYF
j_call: TRBJ1-5; clone_size: -; d_call: -; v_call: TRBV28; cdr3_nt: TGTGCCAGCAGTCCCGGCGGTGTCCCCGGTCAGCCCCAGCATTTT; cdr3_aa: CASSPGGVPGQPQHF
j_call: TRBJ1-5; clone_size: many; d_call: -; v_call: TRBV6-2/TRBV6-3; cdr3_nt: TGTGCCAGCAGCGCAGGGGTAATGAGCAATCAGCCCCAGCATTTT; cdr3_aa: CASSAGVMSNQPQHF